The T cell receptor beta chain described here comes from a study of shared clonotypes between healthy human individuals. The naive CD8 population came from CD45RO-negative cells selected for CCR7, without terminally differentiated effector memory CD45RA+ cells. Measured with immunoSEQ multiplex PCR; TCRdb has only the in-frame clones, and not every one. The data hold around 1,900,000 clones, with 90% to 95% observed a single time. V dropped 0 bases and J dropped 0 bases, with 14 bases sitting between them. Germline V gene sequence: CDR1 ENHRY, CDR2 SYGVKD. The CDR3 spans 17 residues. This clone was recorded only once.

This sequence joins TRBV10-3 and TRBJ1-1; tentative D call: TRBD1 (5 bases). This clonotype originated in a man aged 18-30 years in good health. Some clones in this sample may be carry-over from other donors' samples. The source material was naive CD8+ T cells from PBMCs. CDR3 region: CAISESGVPKLNTEAFF. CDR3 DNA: TGTGCCATCAGTGAGTCAGGGGTCCCGAAACTGAACACTGAAGCTTTCTTT.